The clone carrying this T cell receptor beta chain appeared once. The antigen is not known. Patients had chemo-refractory metastatic non-small-cell lung cancer and received focal radiation plus CTLA-4 blockade that used ipilimumab. The entry originates in a study of radiotherapy plus CTLA-4 blockade in lung cancer. The CDR3 runs 13 residues. Trimming removed 5 bases from V and 1 base from J, with 4 bases in between. CDR1 is SGHKS and CDR2 is YYEKEE in the germline V gene (reference sequence). Study results and caveats: With interferon-beta, early dynamics of blood T cell clones were reported to best predict response. Radiotherapy with ipilimumab was followed by blood expansion of tumor-derived clones.

Generated by immunoSEQ multiplex PCR, the TCRdb table keeps only in-frame clones and is missing some. The sample lists roughly 100,000 clones; over 65% were seen once. The source of this sequence is a human donor with non-small cell lung cancer that progressed on radiotherapy plus ipilimumab. Some clones in this sample may be carry-over from other donors' samples. Sequenced here: peripheral blood, sampled from a patient treated with radiotherapy plus ipilimumab. The J gene is TRBJ2-6, the V gene TRBV5-5; no reliable D call. CDR3 bases: TGTGCCAGCAGGAGGTCTGGGGCCAACGTCCTGACTTTC. This gives the protein CASRRSGANVLTF.